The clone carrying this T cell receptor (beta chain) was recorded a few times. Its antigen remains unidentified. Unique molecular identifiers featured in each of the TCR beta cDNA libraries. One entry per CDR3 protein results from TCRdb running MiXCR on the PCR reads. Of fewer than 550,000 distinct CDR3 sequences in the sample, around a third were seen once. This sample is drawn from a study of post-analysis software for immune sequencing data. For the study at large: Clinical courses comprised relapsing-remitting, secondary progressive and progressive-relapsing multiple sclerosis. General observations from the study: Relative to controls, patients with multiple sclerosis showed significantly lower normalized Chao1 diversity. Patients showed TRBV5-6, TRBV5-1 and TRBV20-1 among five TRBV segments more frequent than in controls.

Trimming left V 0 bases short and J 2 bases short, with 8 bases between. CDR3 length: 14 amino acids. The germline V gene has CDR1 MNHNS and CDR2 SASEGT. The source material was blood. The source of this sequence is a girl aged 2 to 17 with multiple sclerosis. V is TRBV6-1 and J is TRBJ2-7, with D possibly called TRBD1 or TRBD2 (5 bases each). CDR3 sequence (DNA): TGTGCCAGCAGTGAAGCCGGGGCTGCCTACGAGCAGTACTTC. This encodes CASSEAGAAYEQYF.